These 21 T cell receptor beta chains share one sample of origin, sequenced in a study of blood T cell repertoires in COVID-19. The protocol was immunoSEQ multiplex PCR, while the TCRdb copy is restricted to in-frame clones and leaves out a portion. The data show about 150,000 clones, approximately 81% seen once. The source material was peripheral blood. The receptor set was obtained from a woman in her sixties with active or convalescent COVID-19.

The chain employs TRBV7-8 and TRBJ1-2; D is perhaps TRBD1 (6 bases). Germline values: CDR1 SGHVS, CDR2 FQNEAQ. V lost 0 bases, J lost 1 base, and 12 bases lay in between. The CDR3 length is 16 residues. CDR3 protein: CASSLAGGQINYGYTF. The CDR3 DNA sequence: TGTGCCAGCAGCTTAGCGGGGGGGCAAATTAACTATGGCTACACCTTC.

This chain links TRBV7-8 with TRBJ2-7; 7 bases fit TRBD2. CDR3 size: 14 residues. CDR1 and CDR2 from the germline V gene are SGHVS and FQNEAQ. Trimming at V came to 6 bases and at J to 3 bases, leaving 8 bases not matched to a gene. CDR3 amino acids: CASSKAGDNYEQYF. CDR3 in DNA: TGTGCCAGCAGTAAGGCGGGAGACAACTACGAGCAGTACTTC.

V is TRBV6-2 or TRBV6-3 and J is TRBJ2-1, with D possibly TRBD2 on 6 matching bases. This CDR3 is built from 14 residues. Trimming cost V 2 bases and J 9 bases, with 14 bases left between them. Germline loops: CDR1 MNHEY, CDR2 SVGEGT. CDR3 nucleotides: TGTGCCAGCAGTTACCGAGATAGCGGTACTGAGCAGTTCTTC. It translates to CASSYRDSGTEQFF.

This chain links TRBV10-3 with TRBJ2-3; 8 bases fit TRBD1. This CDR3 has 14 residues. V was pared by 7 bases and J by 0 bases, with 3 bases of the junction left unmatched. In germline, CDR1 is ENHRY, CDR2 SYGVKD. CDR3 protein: CAITQGASTDTQYF. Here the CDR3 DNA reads TGTGCCATCACCCAGGGGGCGAGCACAGATACGCAGTATTTT.

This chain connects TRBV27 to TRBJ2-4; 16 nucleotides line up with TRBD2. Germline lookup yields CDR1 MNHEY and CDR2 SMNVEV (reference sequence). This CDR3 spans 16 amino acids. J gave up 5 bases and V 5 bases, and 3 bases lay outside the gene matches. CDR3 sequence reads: CASSAGTSGGENIQYF. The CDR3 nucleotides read TGTGCCAGCAGTGCCGGGACTAGCGGGGGGGAAAACATTCAGTACTTC.

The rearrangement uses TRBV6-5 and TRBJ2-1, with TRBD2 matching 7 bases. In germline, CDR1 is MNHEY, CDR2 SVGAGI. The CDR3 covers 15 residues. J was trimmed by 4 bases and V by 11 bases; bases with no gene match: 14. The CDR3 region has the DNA TGTGCCGCCCAATCTCGGGGGGAGGGGTACAATGAGCAGTTCTTC. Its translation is CAAQSRGEGYNEQFF.

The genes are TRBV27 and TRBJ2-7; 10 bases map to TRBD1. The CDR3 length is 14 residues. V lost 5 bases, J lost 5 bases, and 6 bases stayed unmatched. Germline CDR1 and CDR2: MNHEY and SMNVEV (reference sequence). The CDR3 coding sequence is TGTGCCAGCAGTCCGACAGGGGGCTGGAACGAGCAGTACTTC. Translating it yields CASSPTGGWNEQYF.

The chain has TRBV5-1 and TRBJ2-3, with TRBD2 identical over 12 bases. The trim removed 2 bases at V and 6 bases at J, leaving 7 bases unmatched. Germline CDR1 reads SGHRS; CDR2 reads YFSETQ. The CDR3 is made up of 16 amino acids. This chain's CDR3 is CASSFTPSGGEDTQYF. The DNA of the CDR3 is TGCGCCAGCAGCTTTACCCCTAGCGGGGGGGAGGATACGCAGTATTTT.

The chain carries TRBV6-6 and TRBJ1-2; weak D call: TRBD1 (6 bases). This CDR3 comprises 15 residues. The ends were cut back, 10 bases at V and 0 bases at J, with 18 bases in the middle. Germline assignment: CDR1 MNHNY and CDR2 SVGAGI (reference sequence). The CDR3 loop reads CATQSGTTTNYGYTF. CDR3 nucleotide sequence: TGTGCCACACAATCCGGGACAACCACTAACTATGGCTACACCTTC.

The CDR3 bases are TGTGCCAGCAGCCTCCCATCAGCTGGGGCCAACGTCCTGACTTTC. It yields the protein CASSLPSAGANVLTF. J is TRBJ2-6 and V is TRBV5-5; D is unresolved. Deletions cut 4 bases from V and 2 bases from J, with 10 bases between. Germline V gene data show CDR1 as SGHKS and CDR2 as YYEKEE (reference sequence). This CDR3 contains 15 residues. Supplemented by reference TRBV5-5 and TRBJ2-6, the full variable domain reads DAGVTQSPTHLIKTRGQQVTLRCSPISGHKSVSWYQQVLGQGPQFIFQYYEKEERGRGNFPDRFSARQFPNYSSELNVNALLLGDSALYLCASSLPSAGANVLTFGAGSRLTVL.

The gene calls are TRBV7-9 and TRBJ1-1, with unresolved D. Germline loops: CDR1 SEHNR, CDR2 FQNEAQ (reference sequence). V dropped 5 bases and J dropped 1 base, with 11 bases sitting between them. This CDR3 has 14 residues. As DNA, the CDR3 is TGTGCCAGCAGCGGGCAGAGCGGGAACACTGAAGCTTTCTTT. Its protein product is CASSGQSGNTEAFF. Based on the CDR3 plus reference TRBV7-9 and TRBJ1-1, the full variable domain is DTGVSQNPRHKITKRGQNVTFRCDPISEHNRLYWYRQTLGQGPEFLTYFQNEAQLEKSRLLSDRFSAERPKGSFSTLEIQRTEQGDSAMYLCASSGQSGNTEAFFGQGTRLTVV.

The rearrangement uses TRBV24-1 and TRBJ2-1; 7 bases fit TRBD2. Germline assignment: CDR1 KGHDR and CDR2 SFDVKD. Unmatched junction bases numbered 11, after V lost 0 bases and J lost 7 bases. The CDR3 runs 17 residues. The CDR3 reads CATSDLQAAGRVNEQFF. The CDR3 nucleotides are TGTGCCACCAGTGATTTGCAGGCAGCGGGGAGGGTGAATGAGCAGTTCTTC.

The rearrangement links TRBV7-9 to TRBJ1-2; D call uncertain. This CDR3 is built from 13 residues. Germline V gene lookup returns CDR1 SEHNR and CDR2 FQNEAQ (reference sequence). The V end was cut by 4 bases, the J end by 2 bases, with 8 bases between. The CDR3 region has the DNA TGTGCCAGCAGCTGGGAGGGAAACTATGGCTACACCTTC. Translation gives CASSWEGNYGYTF.

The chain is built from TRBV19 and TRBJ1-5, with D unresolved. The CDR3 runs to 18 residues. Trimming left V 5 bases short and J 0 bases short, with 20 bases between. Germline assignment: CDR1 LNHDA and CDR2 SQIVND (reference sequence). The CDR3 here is CASSWKSPGSYSNQPQHF. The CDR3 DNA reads TGTGCCAGTAGTTGGAAATCGCCGGGGAGCTATAGCAATCAGCCCCAGCATTTT. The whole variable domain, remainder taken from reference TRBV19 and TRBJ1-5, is DGGITQSPKYLFRKEGQNVTLSCEQNLNHDAMYWYRQDPGQGLRLIYYSQIVNDFQKGDIAEGYSVSREKKESFPLTVTSAQKNPTAFYLCASSWKSPGSYSNQPQHFGDGTRLSIL.

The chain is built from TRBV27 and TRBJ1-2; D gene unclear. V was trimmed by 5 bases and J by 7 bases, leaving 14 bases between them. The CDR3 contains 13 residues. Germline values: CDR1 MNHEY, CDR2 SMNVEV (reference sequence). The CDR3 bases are TGTGCCAGCAGTCCGGGGTCGCCTACTGGCTACACCTTC. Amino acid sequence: CASSPGSPTGYTF.

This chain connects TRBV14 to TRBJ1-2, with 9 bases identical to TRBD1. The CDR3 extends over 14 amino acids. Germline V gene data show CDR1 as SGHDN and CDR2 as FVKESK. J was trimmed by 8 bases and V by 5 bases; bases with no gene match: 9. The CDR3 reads CASSTRGQGGGYTF. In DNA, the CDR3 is TGTGCCAGCAGCACGCGGGGACAGGGCGGCGGCTACACCTTC.

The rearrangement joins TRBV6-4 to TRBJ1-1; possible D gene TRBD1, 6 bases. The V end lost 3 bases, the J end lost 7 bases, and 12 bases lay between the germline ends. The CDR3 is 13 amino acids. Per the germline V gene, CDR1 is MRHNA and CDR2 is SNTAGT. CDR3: CASSEQFRGEAFF. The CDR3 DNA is TGTGCCAGCAGTGAACAATTCAGGGGTGAAGCTTTCTTT.

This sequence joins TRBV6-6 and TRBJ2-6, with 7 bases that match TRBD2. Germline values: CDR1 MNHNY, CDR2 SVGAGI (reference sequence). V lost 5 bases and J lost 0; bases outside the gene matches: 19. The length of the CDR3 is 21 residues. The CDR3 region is CASSPRGVQRGVPSGANVLTF. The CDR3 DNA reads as TGTGCCAGCAGTCCTCGGGGGGTTCAGAGAGGGGTGCCCTCTGGGGCCAACGTCCTGACTTTC.

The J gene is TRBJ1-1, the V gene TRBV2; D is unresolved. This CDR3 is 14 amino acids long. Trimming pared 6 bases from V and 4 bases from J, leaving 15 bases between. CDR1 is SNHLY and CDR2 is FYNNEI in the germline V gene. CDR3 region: CASSRNTESTEAFF. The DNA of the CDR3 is TGTGCCAGCAGCAGGAACACTGAATCCACTGAAGCTTTCTTT.

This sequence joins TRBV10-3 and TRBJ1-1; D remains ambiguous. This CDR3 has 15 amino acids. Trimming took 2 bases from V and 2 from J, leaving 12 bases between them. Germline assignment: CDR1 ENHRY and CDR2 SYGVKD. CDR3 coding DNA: TGTGCCATCAGTGAGACTCGATCACGCAACACTGAAGCTTTCTTT. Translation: CAISETRSRNTEAFF.

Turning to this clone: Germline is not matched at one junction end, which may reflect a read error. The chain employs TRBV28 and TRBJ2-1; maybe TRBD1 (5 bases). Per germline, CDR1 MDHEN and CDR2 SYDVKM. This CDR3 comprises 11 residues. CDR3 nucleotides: TGTGCCAGCAGTTTAGGAGTACGACAGATCTTC. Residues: CASSLGVRQIF.